What follows are 28 T cell receptor beta chains derived from one specimen sequenced in a study of cytotoxic CD8 clonotypes in ibrutinib-treated CLL. The repertoire was sequenced with immunoSEQ multiplex PCR; TCRdb's copy has only in-frame clones and lacks some. The sample records about 140,000 clones, approximately 90% being singletons. The material was PBMCs, obtained after 12 months of ibrutinib treatment. The receptor source for this set is a human donor with chronic lymphocytic leukemia.

This clone was recorded a few times. This sequence joins TRBV5-1 and TRBJ1-5; 9 bases match TRBD1. V was pared by 5 bases and J by 3 bases, with 6 bases of the junction left unmatched. Germline V gene data show CDR1 as SGHRS and CDR2 as YFSETQ. The CDR3 is made up of 15 amino acids. This CDR3 reads CASSTGQGPNQPQHF. The CDR3 coding sequence is TGCGCCAGCAGTACAGGACAGGGGCCCAATCAGCCCCAGCATTTT. Full variable domain (missing parts from reference TRBV5-1 and TRBJ1-5): KAGVTQTPRYLIKTRGQQVTLSCSPISGHRSVSWYQQTPGQGLQFLFEYFSETQRNKGNFPGRFSGRQFSNSRSEMNVSTLELGDSALYLCASSTGQGPNQPQHFGDGTRLSIL.

The chain recombines TRBV28 with TRBJ1-3; D ambiguous. Germline V CDR1 and CDR2: MDHEN, SYDVKM. CDR3 length: 14 amino acids. V was shortened by 4 bases and J by 0 bases, with 7 bases between the two germline ends. CDR3 in DNA: TGTGCCAGCAGTTCCACTTACTCTGGAAACACCATATATTTT. Encoded protein: CASSSTYSGNTIYF.

CDR3: CASSPQARGMETQYF. In nucleotides, the CDR3 is TGTGCCAGCAGTCCCCAGGCCAGGGGAATGGAGACCCAGTACTTC. J is TRBJ2-5 and V is TRBV28; D is possibly TRBD1 (6 bases). The CDR3 totals 15 residues. V was shortened by 5 bases and J by 5 bases, with 18 bases between the two germline ends. Germline-derived CDR1 and CDR2 are MDHEN and SYDVKM.

Written as DNA, the CDR3 is TGCGCCAGCAGTGAGATCGGGACAGGGGCATACAATGAGCAGTTCTTC. Amino acid sequence: CASSEIGTGAYNEQFF. The chain has TRBV10-1 and TRBJ2-1; TRBD1 aligns across 10 bases. V lost 2 bases and J lost 4; bases outside the gene matches: 5. The CDR3 is 16 amino acids. The germline V gene encodes CDR1 WNHNN and CDR2 SYGVQD (reference sequence).

This chain links TRBV4-3 with TRBJ2-7, with 12 bases lining up with TRBD2. Germline trimming cut 1 base from V and 4 bases from J; bases unmatched to any gene: 5. CDR1 and CDR2 (germline): LGHNA, YSLEER. This CDR3 spans 16 amino acids. The CDR3 reads CASSQVTSGRWYEQYF. As DNA, the CDR3 is TGCGCCAGCAGCCAAGTGACTAGCGGGAGATGGTACGAGCAGTACTTC.

This chain connects TRBV19 to TRBJ2-7; 10 nucleotides line up with TRBD1. V lost 4 bases, J lost 7 bases, and 7 bases stayed unmatched. The CDR3 runs to 14 residues. CDR1 is LNHDA, CDR2 SQIVND, per germline (reference sequence). The CDR3 loop is CASSTPGTGDEQYF. The CDR3 DNA sequence: TGTGCCAGTAGTACCCCCGGGACAGGGGATGAGCAGTACTTC.

The chain has TRBV27 and TRBJ1-1; D might be TRBD1 (5 bases). V lost 5 bases, J lost 3 bases, and 22 bases lay in between. The V gene's germline CDR1 is MNHEY and CDR2 SMNVEV (reference sequence). There are 17 residues in the CDR3. CDR3 residues: CASSPDWSPDKDTEAFF. In DNA form, the CDR3 reads TGTGCCAGCAGTCCTGATTGGAGTCCGGACAAGGACACTGAAGCTTTCTTT.

The chain carries TRBV6-5 and TRBJ1-2, with D maybe TRBD1 (5 bases). Germline V gives CDR1 MNHEY, CDR2 SVGAGI. V dropped 2 bases and J dropped 4 bases, with 11 bases sitting between them. The CDR3 is 14 amino acids. CDR3 sequence reads: CASSYGGSPYGYTF. Written as DNA, the CDR3 is TGTGCCAGCAGTTACGGGGGGTCCCCCTATGGCTACACCTTC.

This sequence joins TRBV13 and TRBJ2-1; D not certain. The ends were cut back, 3 bases at V and 8 bases at J, with 5 bases in the middle. Germline V CDR1 and CDR2: PRHDT, FYEKMQ (reference sequence). CDR3 size: 11 residues. CDR3 coding DNA: TGTGCCAGCAGCTTGGAGTATGAGCAGTTCTTC. Its translation is CASSLEYEQFF.

The DNA for the CDR3 is TGTGCCAGCAGTTGGCAGACATGGAAGGGACATACGCAGTATTTT. Translation: CASSWQTWKGHTQYF. The chain joins TRBV6-5 to TRBJ2-3; tentatively, D is TRBD1 or TRBD2 (5 bases each). This CDR3 has 15 amino acids. Looked up from germline, CDR1 is MNHEY and CDR2 is SVGAGI. V was pared by 4 bases and J by 7 bases, with 18 bases between.

The genes are TRBV28 and TRBJ1-4, with D tentatively TRBD1 (5 bases). V was shortened by 7 bases and J by 2 bases, with 14 bases between the two germline ends. The CDR3 has 15 amino acids. Per germline, CDR1 MDHEN and CDR2 SYDVKM. As DNA, the CDR3 is TGTGCCAGCACCTCCCTTGGGGGTACTAATGAAAAACTGTTTTTT. Protein: CASTSLGGTNEKLFF.

This clone was found a few times. CDR3 nucleotides: TGTGCCAGCAGTTTGTCGGAGAATCAGCCCCAGCATTTT. It codes for CASSLSENQPQHF. This chain connects TRBV6-4 to TRBJ1-5; D uncertain. The CDR3 totals 13 residues. CDR1 MRHNA and CDR2 SNTAGT come from the germline V gene. V was pared by 5 bases and J by 4 bases, with 9 bases between.

As regards this clone: A read error may account for a junction end that differs from germline. The V gene is TRBV7-7, the J gene TRBJ2-1; D uncertain. Germline lookup yields CDR1 SSHAT and CDR2 FNYEAQ (reference sequence). The CDR3 is made up of 15 amino acids. CDR3 sequence: CASSLEPGPHNEQFF. CDR3 nucleotide sequence: TGTGCTAGCAGCTTAGAACCCGGCCCTCACAATGAGCAGTTCTTC.

The rearrangement joins TRBV7-6 to TRBJ2-5; 7 bases match TRBD1. Trimming cost V 6 bases and J 7 bases; bases outside gene matches: 14. The germline CDR1 and CDR2 sequences are SGHVS and FNYEAQ. This CDR3 region has 15 residues. The CDR3 DNA follows: TGTGCCAGCAGTTACACCGGGACAGACATTTTGACCCAGTACTTC. Its protein product is CASSYTGTDILTQYF.

V is TRBV15 and J is TRBJ2-2; no clear D gene. There are 13 residues in the CDR3. The V end was cut by 0 bases, the J end by 5 bases, with 4 bases between. Germline lookup yields CDR1 LNHNV and CDR2 YYDKDF (reference sequence). The CDR3 bases are TGTGCCACCAGCAGAGATGAGACCGGGGAGCTGTTTTTT. Amino acid sequence: CATSRDETGELFF.

This chain uses TRBV6-1 with TRBJ1-3; the match to TRBD1 covers 9 bases. Germline CDR1 and CDR2: MNHNS and SASEGT. There are 14 residues in the CDR3. Trimming at V came to 11 bases and at J to 2 bases, leaving 7 bases not matched to a gene. The CDR3 protein is CAVQTGGTGNTIYF. The CDR3 DNA reads TGTGCCGTACAGACAGGGGGAACTGGAAACACCATATATTTT.

The chain combines TRBV28 with TRBJ2-1; 9 nucleotides match TRBD1. V shed 5 bases, J shed 2 bases, and the junction held 7 bases outside the gene matches. In germline, CDR1 is MDHEN, CDR2 SYDVKM. The CDR3 is 16 residues long. CDR3 bases: TGTGCCAGCAGTCAAATCGGGACAGGGACCTACAATGAGCAGTTCTTC. Its protein is CASSQIGTGTYNEQFF.

The chain employs TRBV4-1 and TRBJ2-7, with TRBD2 matching 7 bases. Germline assignment: CDR1 MGHRA and CDR2 YSYEKL. The length of the CDR3 is 12 residues. With 3 bases clipped from V and 7 bases from J, the junction kept 3 bases outside the gene matches. CDR3 in DNA: TGCGCCAGCAGCCAGGGGGGGGTGGAGCAGTACTTC. This sequence encodes CASSQGGVEQYF.

This chain uses TRBV6-5 with TRBJ2-1; D may be TRBD2 (6 bases). From germline, CDR1 is MNHEY and CDR2 SVGAGI. This CDR3 has 16 residues. V was trimmed by 4 bases and J by 4 bases, leaving 17 bases between them. In nucleotides, the CDR3 is TGTGCCAGCAGTTCTCGGGACTTTTCTCTATACAATGAGCAGTTCTTC. Protein product: CASSSRDFSLYNEQFF.

In this sample, this clone turned up once. V and J are TRBV10-3 and TRBJ2-1; 11 nucleotides agree with TRBD2. The trim removed 3 bases at V and 6 bases at J, leaving 16 bases unmatched. The CDR3 loop spans 19 amino acids. The V gene's germline CDR1 is ENHRY and CDR2 SYGVKD. CDR3 protein: CAISDSGRAGSTYLNEQFF. The CDR3, as DNA: TGTGCCATCAGTGATAGCGGGAGGGCCGGTTCCACCTACCTCAATGAGCAGTTCTTC.

The CDR3, as DNA: TGTGCCAGCAGTGATTCCCTAATACGGGGAAACACCATATATTTT. Protein product: CASSDSLIRGNTIYF. The chain combines TRBV25-1 with TRBJ1-3, with D uncertain. V lost 3 bases and J lost 4, with 13 bases in between. Per the germline V gene, CDR1 is MGHDK and CDR2 is SYGVNS. The CDR3 covers 15 residues. Based on the CDR3 plus reference TRBV25-1 and TRBJ1-3, the full variable domain is EADIYQTPRYLVIGTGKKITLECSQTMGHDKMYWYQQDPGMELHLIHYSYGVNSTEKGDLSSESTVSRIRTEHFPLTLESARPSHTSQYLCASSDSLIRGNTIYFGEGSWLTVV.

V gene TRBV9 combines with J gene TRBJ2-1; TRBD2 agrees at 9 bases. Germline V gene data show CDR1 as SGDLS and CDR2 as YYNGEE. The V gene end was trimmed by 4 bases and the J gene end by 9 bases; junction bases not matched to a gene: 11. CDR3 length: 15 amino acids. The CDR3 DNA follows: TGTGCCAGCAGCTTGGCGGGAGGGCCGGGAGGTGAGCAGTTCTTC. Translation gives CASSLAGGPGGEQFF.

This CDR3 is CASSQDHAQGMGSGNTIYF. The CDR3 nucleotides read TGTGCCAGCAGCCAAGATCATGCCCAGGGGATGGGCTCTGGAAACACCATATATTTT. J is TRBJ1-3 and V is TRBV4-2; a possible D gene is TRBD1 (6 bases). This CDR3 contains 19 residues. Germline CDR1 is LGHNA and CDR2 is YNFKEQ. With 0 bases removed from V and 0 bases from J, the gap between germline ends came to 18 bases.

This chain uses TRBV2 with TRBJ2-1; D ambiguous. V gave up 4 bases and J gave up 2 bases, with 6 bases separating them. The germline gives CDR1 SNHLY, CDR2 FYNNEI. This CDR3 is built from 13 residues. In nucleotides, the CDR3 is TGTGCCAGCAGTGGCAATACCTACAATGAGCAGTTCTTC. Encoded protein: CASSGNTYNEQFF. The full variable domain, rest sourced from reference TRBV2 and TRBJ2-1, is EPEVTQTPSHQVTQMGQEVILRCVPISNHLYFYWYRQILGQKVEFLVSFYNNEISEKSEIFDDQFSVERPDGSNFTLKIRSTKLEDSAMYFCASSGNTYNEQFFGPGTRLTVL.

J is TRBJ2-3 and V is TRBV6-1; TRBD2 agrees at 7 bases. CDR1 is MNHNS and CDR2 is SASEGT in the germline V gene. This CDR3 is 15 amino acids long. J lost 2 bases, V lost 7 bases, and 9 bases had no gene match. CDR3 coding DNA: TGTGCCAGCACCCGGGGAGGGAAGAACACAGATACGCAGTATTTT. Translated, it gives CASTRGGKNTDTQYF.

The chain recombines TRBV12-2 with TRBJ2-2; TRBD2, the table's D call, lacks a check against the DNA. TRBV12-2 is deemed a pseudogene. The CDR3 sequence is 15 residues long. CDR3 nucleotide sequence: TGTGCAAGTCGCTTAGCTCTAGCGGGAACCGGGGAGCTGTTTTTT. Residues: CASRLALAGTGELFF.

The chain carries TRBV28 and TRBJ1-2; no reliable D call. The CDR3 has 14 residues. Germline CDR1 and CDR2: MDHEN and SYDVKM. V was pared by 6 bases and J by 0 bases, with 11 bases between. The CDR3 nucleotides read TGTGCCAGCAGCCCATCAACCTCTAACTATGGCTACACCTTC. Encoded protein: CASSPSTSNYGYTF.

CDR3 amino acids: CASSRGTDIGYTF. The DNA for the CDR3 is TGTGCCAGCAGCCGGGGGACAGACATCGGCTACACCTTC. The V call is TRBV7-9, the J call TRBJ1-2, with 7 bases aligning to TRBD1. The trim removed 5 bases at V and 8 bases at J, leaving 8 bases unmatched. CDR1 is SEHNR, CDR2 FQNEAQ, per germline (reference sequence). The CDR3 length is 13 residues.